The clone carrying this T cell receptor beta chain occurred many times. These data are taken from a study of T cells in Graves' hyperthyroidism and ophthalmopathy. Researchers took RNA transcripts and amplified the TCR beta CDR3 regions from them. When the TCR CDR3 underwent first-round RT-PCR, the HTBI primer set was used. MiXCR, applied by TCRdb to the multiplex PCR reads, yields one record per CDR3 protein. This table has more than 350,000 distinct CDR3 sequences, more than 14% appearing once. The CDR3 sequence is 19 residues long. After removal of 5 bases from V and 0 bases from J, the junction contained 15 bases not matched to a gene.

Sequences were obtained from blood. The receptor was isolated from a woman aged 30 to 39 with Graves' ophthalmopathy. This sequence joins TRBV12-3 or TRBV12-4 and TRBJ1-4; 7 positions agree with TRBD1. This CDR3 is CASSHDLSGQFSTNEKLFF. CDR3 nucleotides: TGTGCCAGCAGTCATGACTTGTCGGGACAGTTCTCAACTAATGAAAAACTGTTTTTT.